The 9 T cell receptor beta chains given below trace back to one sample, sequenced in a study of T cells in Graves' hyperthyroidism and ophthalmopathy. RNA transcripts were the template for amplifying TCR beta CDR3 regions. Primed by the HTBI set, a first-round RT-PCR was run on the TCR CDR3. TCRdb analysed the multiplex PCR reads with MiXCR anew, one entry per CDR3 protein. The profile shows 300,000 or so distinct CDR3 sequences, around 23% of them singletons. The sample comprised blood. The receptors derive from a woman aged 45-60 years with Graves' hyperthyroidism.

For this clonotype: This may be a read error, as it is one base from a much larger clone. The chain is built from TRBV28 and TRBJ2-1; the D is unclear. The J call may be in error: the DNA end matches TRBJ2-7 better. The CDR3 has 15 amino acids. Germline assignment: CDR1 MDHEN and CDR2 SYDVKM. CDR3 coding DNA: TGTGCCAGCAGTCGCATAGATTTCTCCTACAATGAGCAGTACTTC. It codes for CASSRIDFSYNEQYF.

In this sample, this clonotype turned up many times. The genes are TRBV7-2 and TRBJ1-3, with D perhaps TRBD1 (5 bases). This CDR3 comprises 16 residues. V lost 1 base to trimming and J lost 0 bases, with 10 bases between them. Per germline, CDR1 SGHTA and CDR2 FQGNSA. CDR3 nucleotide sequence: TGTGCCAGCAGCTTAGGACAGTCGAACTCTGGAAACACCATATATTTT. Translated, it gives CASSLGQSNSGNTIYF.

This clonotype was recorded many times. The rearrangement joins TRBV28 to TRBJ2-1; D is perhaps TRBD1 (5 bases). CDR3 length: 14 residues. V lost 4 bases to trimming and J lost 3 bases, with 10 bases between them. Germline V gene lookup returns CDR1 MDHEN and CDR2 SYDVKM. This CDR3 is CASSSQGYYNEQFF. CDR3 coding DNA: TGTGCCAGCAGTTCCCAGGGCTACTACAATGAGCAGTTCTTC.

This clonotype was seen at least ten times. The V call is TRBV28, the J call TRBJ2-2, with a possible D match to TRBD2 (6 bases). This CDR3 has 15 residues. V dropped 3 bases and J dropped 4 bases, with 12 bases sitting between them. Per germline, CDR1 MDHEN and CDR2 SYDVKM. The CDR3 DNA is TGTGCCAGCAGTTTGGAGGGGCTGGGCACCGGGGAGCTGTTTTTT. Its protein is CASSLEGLGTGELFF.

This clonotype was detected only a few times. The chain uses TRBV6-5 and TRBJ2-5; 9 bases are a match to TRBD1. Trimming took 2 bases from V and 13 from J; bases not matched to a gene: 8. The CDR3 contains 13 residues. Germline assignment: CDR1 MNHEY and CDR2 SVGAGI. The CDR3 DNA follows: TGTGCCAGCAGTTACCTGTGGGACAGGGAACGGTACTTC. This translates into CASSYLWDRERYF.

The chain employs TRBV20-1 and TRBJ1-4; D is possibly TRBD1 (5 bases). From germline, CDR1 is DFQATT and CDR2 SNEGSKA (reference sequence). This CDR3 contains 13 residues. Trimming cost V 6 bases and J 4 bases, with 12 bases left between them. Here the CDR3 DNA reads TGCAGTGCCGGGGGTCTGGGTAATGAAAAACTGTTTTTT. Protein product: CSAGGLGNEKLFF.

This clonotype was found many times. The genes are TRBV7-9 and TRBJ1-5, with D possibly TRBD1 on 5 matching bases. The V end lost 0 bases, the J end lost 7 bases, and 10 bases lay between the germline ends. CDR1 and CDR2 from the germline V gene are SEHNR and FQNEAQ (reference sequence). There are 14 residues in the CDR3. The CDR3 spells CASSLAGERQPQHF. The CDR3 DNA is TGTGCCAGCAGCTTAGCGGGGGAAAGACAGCCCCAGCATTTT. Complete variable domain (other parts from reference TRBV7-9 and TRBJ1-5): DTGVSQNPRHKITKRGQNVTFRCDPISEHNRLYWYRQTLGQGPEFLTYFQNEAQLEKSRLLSDRFSAERPKGSFSTLEIQRTEQGDSAMYLCASSLAGERQPQHFGDGTRLSIL.

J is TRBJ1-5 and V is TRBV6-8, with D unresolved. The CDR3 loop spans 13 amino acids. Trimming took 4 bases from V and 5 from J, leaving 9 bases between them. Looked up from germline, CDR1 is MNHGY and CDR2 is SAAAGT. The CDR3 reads CASSWVGDQPQHF. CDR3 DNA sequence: TGTGCCAGCAGTTGGGTAGGAGATCAGCCCCAGCATTTT.

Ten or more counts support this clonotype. The CDR3 spells CASSSRQSYEQYF. The CDR3 region has the DNA TGTGCCAGCAGCTCTAGACAGTCCTACGAGCAGTACTTC. The chain links TRBV7-9 to TRBJ2-7, with D possibly TRBD1 on 5 matching bases. The CDR3 length is 13 residues. V lost 4 bases to trimming and J lost 1 base, with 8 bases between them. The germline CDR1 and CDR2 sequences are SEHNR and FQNEAQ (reference sequence).